Listed below are T cell receptor beta chains from one sample, sequenced in a study of blood T cell repertoires in COVID-19. Using immunoSEQ multiplex PCR, the repertoire was profiled, and TCRdb retains in-frame clones only, with some absent. The sample consists of around 100,000 clones, over 70% of them appearing once. The specimen was peripheral blood. The receptors stem from a human donor in a cohort sampled during active or convalescent COVID-19. Each CDR3 is given with its conserved first and last residue. The D gene is left open where the match is weak. Where a row states a size, it is once, few, many or the class of an expanded clone; other rows omit it.

d_gene: TRBD1
j_gene: TRBJ1-2
abundance: once
v_gene: TRBV3-1/TRBV3-2
CDR3nt: TGTGCCAGCAGCCCCACCCCCAGGGGACAGGGTAACTATGGCTACACCTTC
CDR3aa: CASSPTPRGQGNYGYTF

d_gene: NA
j_gene: TRBJ2-5
abundance: NA
v_gene: TRBV7-2
CDR3nt: TGTGCCAGCAGCTTACAATCGGTTCGGAGGGAGACCCAGTACTTC
CDR3aa: CASSLQSVRRETQYF

d_gene: NA
j_gene: TRBJ1-5
abundance: NA
v_gene: TRBV19
CDR3nt: TGTGCCAGCCAGGACAGTTTAGGGTATCGGCCCCAGCATTTT
CDR3aa: CASQDSLGYRPQHF

d_gene: NA
j_gene: TRBJ1-2
abundance: NA
v_gene: TRBV7-2
CDR3nt: TGTGCCAGCAGCCCCTCAGGCAACCTCTATGGCTACACCTTC
CDR3aa: CASSPSGNLYGYTF

d_gene: NA
j_gene: TRBJ1-1
abundance: NA
v_gene: TRBV7-2
CDR3nt: TGTGCCAGCAGCCTGACAGAGAACACTGAAGCTTTCTTT
CDR3aa: CASSLTENTEAFF

d_gene: TRBD1
j_gene: TRBJ2-1
abundance: NA
v_gene: TRBV9
CDR3nt: TGTGCCAGCAGCACCAACAGGGGGAGGTACAATGAGCAGTTCTTC
CDR3aa: CASSTNRGRYNEQFF

d_gene: TRBD1
j_gene: TRBJ1-1
abundance: NA
v_gene: TRBV7-2
CDR3nt: TGTGCCAGCAGCTGGCCGGGAAGGGGGCACACTGAAGCTTTCTTT
CDR3aa: CASSWPGRGHTEAFF

d_gene: NA
j_gene: TRBJ2-7
abundance: NA
v_gene: TRBV29-1
CDR3nt: TGCAGCGTTCTGCGGGGTGGGGGCTACGAGCAGTACTTC
CDR3aa: CSVLRGGGYEQYF

d_gene: NA
j_gene: TRBJ2-1
abundance: NA
v_gene: TRBV10-3
CDR3nt: TGTGCCATCATGCCCGGTTCGTACAATGAGCAGTTCTTC
CDR3aa: CAIMPGSYNEQFF

d_gene: TRBD1
j_gene: TRBJ1-6
abundance: NA
v_gene: TRBV4-1
CDR3nt: TGCGCCAGCAGCCAAGACCCCGTCGGACAGGGACGAAATTCACCCCTCCACTTT
CDR3aa: CASSQDPVGQGRNSPLHF

d_gene: NA
j_gene: TRBJ1-4
abundance: NA
v_gene: TRBV7-2
CDR3nt: TGTGCCAGCAGCTTACATTTAACTAATGAAAAACTGTTTTTT
CDR3aa: CASSLHLTNEKLFF

d_gene: NA
j_gene: TRBJ2-7
abundance: NA
v_gene: TRBV11-2
CDR3nt: TGTGCCAGCAGCCCCCCGGGAGGGGGCATTCTCTCCTACGAGCAGTACTTC
CDR3aa: CASSPPGGGILSYEQYF

d_gene: TRBD2
j_gene: TRBJ2-7
abundance: NA
v_gene: TRBV9
CDR3nt: TGTGCCAGCAGCCTCGAACCCGGGGGGTTAGAGTCCGAGCAGTACTTC
CDR3aa: CASSLEPGGLESEQYF